The rows below give T cell receptor beta chains drawn from one sample of a study of shared clonotypes between healthy human individuals. The data were produced by immunoSEQ multiplex PCR, yet TCRdb's version contains in-frame clones alone and is incomplete. The data hold 2,500,000 or so clones, with around nine tenths observed a single time. The sample taken for sequencing was naive CD4+ T cells sorted from blood. These TCRs come from a man between 18 and 29 years old in good health. The CDR3 runs from the conserved cysteine through the conserved F or W. D genes are given only for firm matches. Expanded clones get a size class; other rows say once, few or many, or leave the size out.

abundance	v_gene	d_gene	j_gene	CDR3nt	CDR3aa
NA	TRBV29-1	TRBD1	TRBJ1-1	TGCAGCGTAGGACAGGGAGGGTACACTGAAGCTTTCTTT	CSVGQGGYTEAFF
NA	TRBV11-2	TRBD2	TRBJ2-7	TGTGCCAGCAGCCCCGGACTAGCGGGAGGCTCCTACGAGCAGTACTTC	CASSPGLAGGSYEQYF
NA	TRBV5-1	NA	TRBJ2-7	TGCGCCAGCAGCTTGTCTCGGGACCCGCGGGAGCAGTACTTC	CASSLSRDPREQYF
NA	TRBV6-5	NA	TRBJ2-7	TGTGCCAGCAGTTACCTGGGAGAGAATGACGAGCAGTACTTC	CASSYLGENDEQYF
NA	TRBV6-5	NA	TRBJ2-7	TGTGCCAGCAGTTACTCATTGGTTCTAACCTACGAGCAGTACTTC	CASSYSLVLTYEQYF
NA	TRBV11-2	NA	TRBJ2-5	TGTGCCAGCAGCTTTGACGGGGCAAGAGAGTCCCAGTACTTC	CASSFDGARESQYF
NA	TRBV6-4	NA	TRBJ2-7	TGTGCCAGCAGTGACTATCGGGTACTAGAGCCAGAAACCTACGAGCAGTACTTC	CASSDYRVLEPETYEQYF
once	TRBV19	NA	TRBJ2-3	TGTGCCAGTAGTATAGAGGAGAGATATACGCAGTATTTT	CASSIEERYTQYF
NA	TRBV5-4	TRBD1	TRBJ1-4	TGTGCCAGCAGTCGACGCGGGACAGGGGTAGAAAAACTGTTTTTT	CASSRRGTGVEKLFF
NA	TRBV7-6	TRBD1	TRBJ1-3	TGTGCCAGCAGCTTAGGTCCCGGGACAGTCTCTGGAAACACCATATATTTT	CASSLGPGTVSGNTIYF
once	TRBV6-1	TRBD1	TRBJ1-1	TGTGCCAGCAGTGTACGCCAGGGGGCAGGTAATGAAGCTTTCTTT	CASSVRQGAGNEAFF
NA	TRBV19	TRBD1	TRBJ2-2	TGTGCCAGTAGTAGATTGACAGGGGTCGGGGAGCTGTTTTTT	CASSRLTGVGELFF
NA	TRBV9	NA	TRBJ2-3	TGTGCCAGCAGCGTAGGGCCCCCACGCCTCCCAGATACGCAGTATTTT	CASSVGPPRLPDTQYF
NA	TRBV7-2	NA	TRBJ2-1	TGTGCCAGCAGCTTAGCCCGGTACAATGAGCAGTTCTTC	CASSLARYNEQFF
NA	TRBV6-1	TRBD1	TRBJ2-7	TGTGCCAGCAGTCGAGACAGGGTCCTCCTCTACGAGCAGTACTTC	CASSRDRVLLYEQYF
NA	TRBV19	NA	TRBJ2-3	TGTGCCAGTAGTATAGATCGCAGCACAGATACGCAGTATTTT	CASSIDRSTDTQYF
NA	TRBV5-4	NA	TRBJ2-3	TGTGCCAGCAGCTCTCAGGGAACAGATACGCAGTATTTT	CASSSQGTDTQYF
few	TRBV6-1	NA	TRBJ1-5	TGTGCCAGCAGTGAAGGTCTGCGGCAGCCCCAGCATTTT	CASSEGLRQPQHF
once	TRBV7-2	NA	TRBJ2-3	TGTGCCAGCAGCACCCGCGCAGATACGCAGTATTTT	CASSTRADTQYF
NA	TRBV30	TRBD1	TRBJ2-7	TGTGCCTGGAGTGTACTACAGGGGAAGGAGTACTTC	CAWSVLQGKEYF
NA	TRBV7-9	TRBD1	TRBJ1-2	TGTGCCAGCAGCCCGGAGACAGGGGGTGGGGGCTACACCTTC	CASSPETGGGGYTF
NA	TRBV7-2	NA	TRBJ1-2	TGTGCCAGCAGCTTAGGACAACTTTACACCTTC	CASSLGQLYTF
NA	TRBV7-9	NA	TRBJ2-7	TGTGCCAGCAGCCCCAGAAACTACGAGCAGTACTTC	CASSPRNYEQYF
few	TRBV30	NA	TRBJ1-1	TGTGCAGGTGGGAGGGGATTTTCCACTGAAGCTTTCTTT	CAGGRGFSTEAFF
NA	TRBV9	NA	TRBJ2-6	TGTGCCAGCAGCGTAGGATGGGCCTCTGGGGCCAACGTCCTGACTTTC	CASSVGWASGANVLTF
NA	TRBV2	NA	TRBJ1-1	TGTGCCAGCAAAGGGCTGGGGAACACTGAAGCTTTCTTT	CASKGLGNTEAFF
NA	TRBV25-1	NA	TRBJ1-3	TGTGCCAGCAGTGCCCTAGCGGGGCGTCTCGGAAACACCATATATTTT	CASSALAGRLGNTIYF
NA	TRBV5-1	TRBD2	TRBJ2-2	TGCGCCAGCAGCTCAACCCTAGCGGGAGGGCCTACCGGGGAGCTGTTTTTT	CASSSTLAGGPTGELFF
NA	TRBV21-1	NA	TRBJ1-1	TGTGCCAGCAGCAAAAATTCCCCAGGGTATCGAAGGACTGAAGCTTTCTTT	CASSKNSPGYRRTEAFF
NA	TRBV5-1	NA	TRBJ2-1	TGCGCCAGCAGCTTGCAGGCAAATGAGCAGTTCTTC	CASSLQANEQFF